The 18 T cell receptor beta chains below were found in one sample sequenced in a study of blood T cell repertoires in COVID-19. The protocol was immunoSEQ multiplex PCR, while the TCRdb copy is restricted to in-frame clones and leaves out a portion. The repertoire holds about 270,000 clones, with 85% to 90% as singletons. The sequencing input was PBMCs or T cells enriched from blood (not recorded which). These receptors were obtained from a woman in her late teens or twenties who had recovered from COVID-19.

This clone was seen only a few times. This rearrangement joins TRBV5-8 to TRBJ2-3, with a possible D match to TRBD1 (5 bases). V dropped 0 bases and J dropped 4 bases, with 6 bases sitting between them. Germline V CDR1 and CDR2: SGHTS, YDEGEE. The CDR3 loop spans 13 amino acids. Written as DNA, the CDR3 is TGTGCCAGCAGCTTGGGCAGGGCAGATACGCAGTATTTT. Protein: CASSLGRADTQYF.

V and J are TRBV3-1 (or the pseudogene TRBV3-2) and TRBJ1-1; D is possibly TRBD1 (6 bases). V lost 1 base, J lost 3 bases, and 15 bases lay in between. This CDR3 spans 16 amino acids. The germline V gene encodes CDR1 LGHDT and CDR2 YNNKEL (reference sequence). The CDR3 loop reads CASSQGFGGADTEAFF. The CDR3 DNA reads TGTGCCAGCAGCCAAGGGTTTGGGGGGGCGGACACTGAAGCTTTCTTT.

This clone was recorded a few times. The V gene is TRBV30, the J gene TRBJ1-1, with a weak D call TRBD1 (6 bases). The CDR3 consists of 12 residues. CDR1 is GTSNPN, CDR2 SVGIG, per germline (reference sequence). Between the trimmed V and J ends, which lost 5 bases and 0 bases, there was a span of 7 bases. The CDR3 region is CAWGQMNTEAFF. The CDR3 DNA is TGTGCCTGGGGACAGATGAACACTGAAGCTTTCTTT.

This clone was observed a few times. The chain recombines TRBV7-9 with TRBJ1-1; tentative D call: TRBD1 (5 bases). The CDR3 length is 15 residues. The germline V gene encodes CDR1 SEHNR and CDR2 FQNEAQ (reference sequence). V dropped 0 bases and J dropped 4 bases, with 12 bases sitting between them. The CDR3 reads CASSLANGGFTEAFF. The CDR3 bases are TGTGCCAGCAGCTTAGCGAACGGGGGATTCACTGAAGCTTTCTTT.

This clone was observed once. This chain links TRBV5-1 with TRBJ2-5; 10 nucleotides align to TRBD2. Looked up from germline, CDR1 is SGHRS and CDR2 is YFSETQ. After removal of 2 bases from V and 6 bases from J, the junction contained 7 bases not matched to a gene. The CDR3 extends over 15 amino acids. This CDR3 is CASSLDSGGLKTQYF. DNA of the CDR3: TGCGCCAGCAGCTTAGATAGCGGGGGGCTAAAGACCCAGTACTTC.

The chain carries TRBV6-5 and TRBJ1-1, with unresolved D. The V end was cut by 6 bases, the J end by 4 bases, with 18 bases between. Germline V gene sequence: CDR1 MNHEY, CDR2 SVGAGI. The CDR3 is 15 residues long. CDR3 loop: CASSASQAEATEAFF. CDR3 DNA sequence: TGTGCCAGCAGCGCCTCCCAGGCGGAGGCCACTGAAGCTTTCTTT.

This rearrangement joins TRBV5-6 to TRBJ1-2; D remains ambiguous. CDR3 length: 14 amino acids. Trimming shortened V by 3 bases and J by 7 bases, and 16 bases separated the two germline ends. From germline, CDR1 is SGHDT and CDR2 YYEEEE. The CDR3 here is CASSSAQVVGGYTF. The CDR3, as DNA: TGTGCCAGCAGCTCGGCGCAGGTGGTCGGTGGCTACACCTTC.

The chain employs TRBV10-3 and TRBJ2-5, with TRBD1 matching 7 bases. Trimming at V came to 6 bases and at J to 2 bases, leaving 6 bases not matched to a gene. Looked up from germline, CDR1 is ENHRY and CDR2 is SYGVKD. The CDR3 has 14 amino acids. Written as DNA, the CDR3 is TGTGCCATCAGCTACGGACAGGAACAAGAGACCCAGTACTTC. It is translated as CAISYGQEQETQYF.

The CDR3 DNA reads as TGTGCCAGCTCACCCTCAGGGTTTCCGACCTACAATGAGCAGTTCTTC. It yields the protein CASSPSGFPTYNEQFF. The chain recombines TRBV18 with TRBJ2-1; D might be TRBD1 (5 bases). V was cut by 3 bases and J by 2 bases, with 14 bases left in between. Germline CDR1 KGHSH, CDR2 LQKENI. The CDR3 totals 16 residues.

The chain carries TRBV3-1 (or the pseudogene TRBV3-2) and TRBJ2-5, with 8 nucleotides matching TRBD1. This CDR3 has 14 amino acids. V gave up 6 bases and J gave up 5 bases; unmatched junction bases: 8. CDR1 and CDR2 (germline): LGHDT, YNNKEL (reference sequence). The CDR3 region has the DNA TGTGCCAGCAGAGACAGGGGAAGTAGGGAGACCCAGTACTTC. As protein: CASRDRGSRETQYF.

The rearrangement links TRBV11-2 to TRBJ2-5; TRBD1 matches 7 bases. CDR1 and CDR2 from the germline V gene are SGHAT and FQNNGV. The CDR3 has 15 amino acids. V trimming: 4 bases; J trimming: 5 bases; junction bases outside the gene matches: 10. CDR3 DNA: TGTGCCAGCAGCTCCCTTTTGACAGGGACGGAGACCCAGTACTTC. Encoded protein: CASSSLLTGTETQYF. The entire variable domain, with the rest obtained from reference TRBV11-2 and TRBJ2-5, is as follows: EAGVAQSPRYKIIEKRQSVAFWCNPISGHATLYWYQQILGQGPKLLIQFQNNGVVDDSQLPKDRFSAERLKGVDSTLKIQPAKLEDSAVYLCASSSLLTGTETQYFGPGTRLLVL.

The chain employs TRBV2 and TRBJ1-2; D uncertain. CDR1 and CDR2 from the germline V gene are SNHLY and FYNNEI. This CDR3 is 15 amino acids long. V shed 1 base and J shed 7 bases, with 16 bases lying between them. CDR3 loop: CASSEGEFPAGGYTF. The CDR3 region has the DNA TGTGCCAGCAGTGAAGGGGAGTTTCCCGCCGGTGGCTACACCTTC.

This chain links TRBV19 with TRBJ1-2; D not certain. The V gene lost 8 bases and the J gene lost 4 bases, with 17 bases spanning the gap. CDR1 and CDR2 from the germline V gene are LNHDA and SQIVND (reference sequence). The CDR3 has 14 amino acids. CDR3 nucleotide sequence: TGTGCCAGTGGCGGCGGCCCGGTTGGCTATGGCTACACCTTC. The encoded protein is CASGGGPVGYGYTF. The whole variable domain, remainder taken from reference TRBV19 and TRBJ1-2, is DGGITQSPKYLFRKEGQNVTLSCEQNLNHDAMYWYRQDPGQGLRLIYYSQIVNDFQKGDIAEGYSVSREKKESFPLTVTSAQKNPTAFYLCASGGGPVGYGYTFGSGTRLTVV.

There are a few counts of this clone. J is TRBJ1-5 and V is TRBV5-3; no firm D call. TRBV5-3 is identified as an open reading frame with a role that is uncertain. The CDR3 covers 18 residues. Trimming removed 0 bases from V and 0 bases from J, with 16 bases in between. CDR3 in DNA: TGTGCCAGAAGCTTGGCCTTTGTCAGTCCATATAGCAATCAGCCCCAGCATTTT. Translation: CARSLAFVSPYSNQPQHF.

The chain combines TRBV10-2 with TRBJ1-5; TRBD1 agrees at 7 bases. Germline CDR1 reads WSHSY; CDR2 reads SAAADI. Trimming removed 6 bases from V and 1 base from J; junction bases left unmatched: 6. This CDR3 comprises 15 residues. As DNA, the CDR3 is TGCGCCAGCAGGGCTACGGGACAGAGCAATCAGCCCCAGCATTTT. This sequence encodes CASRATGQSNQPQHF.

V gene TRBV20-1 combines with J gene TRBJ1-1; 11 nucleotides align to TRBD1. CDR3 length equals 14 residues. V dropped 3 bases and J dropped 7; count of bases not matched to a gene: 7. From germline, CDR1 is DFQATT and CDR2 SNEGSKA (reference sequence). DNA of the CDR3: TGCAGTGCTAGTGGGGACAGGGGGTTGGGTGAAGCTTTCTTT. Translation gives CSASGDRGLGEAFF.

This chain links TRBV10-3 with TRBJ2-2, with 13 bases aligning to TRBD2. The CDR3 length is 15 residues. The trim removed 6 bases at V and 5 bases at J, leaving 3 bases unmatched. CDR1 is ENHRY, CDR2 SYGVKD, per germline. CDR3 bases: TGTGCCATCAGCGGGACTAGCGGGGATACCGGGGAGCTGTTTTTT. As protein: CAISGTSGDTGELFF.

V and J are TRBV7-2 and TRBJ1-1; a weak D match, TRBD1 (5 bases). The CDR3 extends over 11 amino acids. The V and J ends lost 5 bases and 11 bases respectively, with 12 bases between them. Per the germline V gene, CDR1 is SGHTA and CDR2 is FQGNSA. The CDR3 nucleotides are TGTGCCAGCAGCCCTGGGGGGTTTGCTTTCTTT. It translates to CASSPGGFAFF.